What follows describes a single T cell receptor (beta chain). The antigen it recognizes is unknown. No much larger clone is present one base from it, and per-base qualities are unavailable. The source of the sample is a study of blood T cell repertoires in COVID-19 (dated by TCRdb to about 2020). As for the study more broadly: The collaborator samples originated in the United States, Italy and Spain and spanned the acute and convalescent phases of COVID-19. The prospective study material was composed of cDNA or gDNA derived from T cells, B-cell-depleted T cells, or PBMCs. Subjects who had been exposed to COVID-19, were actively infected with it, or had recovered from it provided the deeply sampled blood TCRbeta repertoires that made up the dataset. The repertoires were released in a freely available public database meant as a resource for research on the immune response to SARS-CoV-2. The samples were drawn from two sources: the first 160 participants of the ongoing ImmuneRACE study, and 1,200 or so subjects contributed by 6 global collaborators. The sample metadata nearly always contained a de-identified subject ID, COVID-19 status, age in years and sex. Where available, HLA class I and class II types were obtained from metadata supplied by the sample provider rather than from assay-based typing.

The immunoSEQ Assay, a bias-controlled multiplex PCR, was used to amplify TCRbeta CDR3 regions from genomic DNA. The published analysis was carried out like this. Within the assay, amplification of reference gene primers was used to estimate how many nucleated cells each sample contained. Sequence reads were collapsed and filtered to measure the absolute abundance of every unique TCRbeta CDR3 rearrangement. For each sample, productive Simpson clonality was calculated as the square root of Simpson's diversity index over productive rearrangements. The clones in this table, taken by TCRdb from immuneACCESS, are in-frame only. Not every clone is retained; where verified, under half of the shortfall comes from an unresolved V gene, and the cause of the rest is unknown. The V and J calls and the clone size are those of that table, but D and trimming were determined from the DNA. In all, the sample holds about 190,000 clones, and approximately 84% of those were seen once. Jointly, the top ten make up about 3.5% of the sample.

What the study reported, not specific to this receptor: How much clinical and demographic metadata was included differed by source and by participant, and the metadata was provided uncurated.

Enrolling through a virtual design, the prospective study's participants ranged in age from roughly 18 to 89 years and lived across some 22 United States geographic areas. In the prospective study, participants were assigned to cohorts based on the clinical history participants reported in a screening survey and a study questionnaire. ImmuneRACE Cohort 3 recovered participants were defined by two consecutive negative NP/OP PCR tests, healthcare professional clearance, or symptom resolution. Mobile phlebotomists in the prospective study collected whole blood, serum and a nasopharyngeal or oropharyngeal swab from every participant. Participants in the prospective study had the option to provide additional blood draws and questionnaires over a roughly two-month period. Before DNA extraction, blood samples from the prospective study were shipped at room temperature or frozen. The CDR3, cysteine through phenylalanine, is 16 amino acids long. Just CDR3 DNA is preserved here, 48 bases in frame from base 1. For this chain, trimming is 3 bases at the V end and 8 bases at the J end, and the number of junction bases without a gene match is 11. CDR1 and CDR2 are read off the germline V gene as LGHNA and YNFKEQ.

This receptor was obtained from a woman aged 30 to 39 who had recovered from COVID-19. The rearrangement joined TRBV4-2 to TRBJ2-2, and TRBD1 aligns with 8 junction nucleotides. Material: PBMCs or T cells enriched from blood (not recorded which). The CDR3 region reads CASSHGVGQELGELFF. The base sequence is TGTGCCAGCAGCCATGGCGTGGGACAGGAGTTAGGGGAGCTGTTTTTT.